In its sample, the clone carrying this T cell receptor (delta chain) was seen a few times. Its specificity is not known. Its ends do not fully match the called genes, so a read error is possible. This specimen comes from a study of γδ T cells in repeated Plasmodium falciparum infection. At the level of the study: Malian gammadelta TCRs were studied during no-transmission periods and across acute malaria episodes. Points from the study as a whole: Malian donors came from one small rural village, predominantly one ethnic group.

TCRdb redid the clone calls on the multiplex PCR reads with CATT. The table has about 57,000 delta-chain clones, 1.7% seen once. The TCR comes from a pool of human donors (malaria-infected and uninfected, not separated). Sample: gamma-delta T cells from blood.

The CDR3 bases are TGTGCTCTTGAGGCGTCCTTCCTCAGGCACCGAGATATTCCCTTAAAACTAATCTTT. Its translation: CALEASFLRHRDIPLKLIF. This rearrangement joins TRDV1 to TRDJ1; 7 bases are shared with TRDD2. This CDR3 has 19 amino acids. From germline, CDR1 is TSWWSYY and CDR2 QGS.